The present T cell receptor beta chain was sequenced within a study of blood T cells in healthy people across ages. Study in general: Per two T cells, about one barcoded beta molecule was captured through template switching. General observations from the study: The unknown donor CMV status may have confounded expanded clonotype changes.

From germline, CDR1 is SGHTA and CDR2 FQGNSA. This CDR3 has 16 amino acids. The V segment lost 1 base and the J segment 4 bases; nucleotides outside the gene matches: 6. The sample providers were healthy Caucasian people from Russia, aged about 6 to 90. Alongside a J-beta primer mix, a sample-barcoded 5' primer served in a second PCR lasting about 7 to 12 cycles. With 12 random nucleotides, a template-switch adaptor tagged each individual cDNA molecule. TCRdb reprocessed the 5' RACE reads with MiXCR, giving one entry per CDR3 protein. The data show about 2 million distinct CDR3 sequences, with approximately 50% seen just once and 2.1% held by the top ten. This clonotype was detected a few times. No antigen is known for it.

The V gene is TRBV7-2, the J gene TRBJ1-2, with TRBD1 identical over 10 bases. This clonotype was obtained from a woman aged 35 to 49 in good health. The sequenced sample consisted of blood. CDR3 DNA: TGTGCCAGCAGCTTAGTCCCGGGACAGGGGTCCTATGGCTACACCTTC. Translating gives CASSLVPGQGSYGYTF.